This T cell receptor beta chain came from a study of technical replicates of blood from several donors. Profiling relied on immunoSEQ multiplex PCR, and the TCRdb table lists in-frame clones only, not all of them. The repertoire has 65,000 to 90,000 clones, roughly 94% of them found once; the top ten carry 0.3% to 0.45%. The source material was T cells isolated from PBMCs. The sequence was obtained from a human donor in good health.

The CDR3 loop is CASSLLTGGLLPPETQYF. CDR3 bases: TGTGCCAGCAGCTTACTGACAGGGGGTCTCCTACCGCCAGAGACCCAGTACTTC. The chain joins TRBV7-9 to TRBJ2-5, with TRBD1 matching 9 bases. The trim removed 2 bases at V and 4 bases at J, leaving 14 bases unmatched. Germline V gene lookup returns CDR1 SEHNR and CDR2 FQNEAQ (reference sequence). CDR3 length equals 18 residues.